A single sample gave rise to the 21 T cell receptor beta chains below, sequenced in a study of cytomegalovirus exposure and HLA in healthy donors. With 60 Vbeta and 13 Jbeta primers, the PCR was carried out. The protocol was immunoSEQ multiplex PCR, while the TCRdb copy is restricted to in-frame clones and leaves out a portion. The data hold 110,000 to 150,000 clones, with roughly 76% observed a single time. Sequencing was done on a sample of PBMCs. All receptors come from a human donor in good health.

This sequence joins TRBV5-1 and TRBJ2-5; the match to TRBD2 covers 9 bases. The CDR3 is 15 amino acids. Germline V gene sequence: CDR1 SGHRS, CDR2 YFSETQ. V shed 1 base and J 2 bases; nucleotides not matched to a gene: 3. This CDR3 is CASSLSSGIQETQYF. CDR3 bases: TGCGCCAGCAGCTTGTCTAGCGGGATTCAAGAGACCCAGTACTTC.

This rearrangement joins TRBV9 to TRBJ2-4; D may be TRBD2 (5 bases). Germline V gives CDR1 SGDLS, CDR2 YYNGEE. Trimming pared 3 bases from V and 5 bases from J, leaving 12 bases between. The length of the CDR3 is 14 residues. For the CDR3, the DNA is TGTGCCAGCAGCGCGGGATTAGGCGAAAACATTCAGTACTTC. Translated, it gives CASSAGLGENIQYF.

This clone was observed a few times. The rearrangement uses TRBV5-1 and TRBJ2-2; 10 bases map to TRBD2. The CDR3 totals 17 residues. Germline V gene sequence: CDR1 SGHRS, CDR2 YFSETQ. After removal of 3 bases from V and 0 bases from J, the junction contained 5 bases not matched to a gene. CDR3 in DNA: TGCGCCAGCAGCTCTCTTACTAGCGGGGCGAACACCGGGGAGCTGTTTTTT. It is translated as CASSSLTSGANTGELFF.

V gene TRBV5-5 combines with J gene TRBJ2-1, with D possibly TRBD2 on 5 matching bases. The CDR3 is 15 residues long. Germline V gene data show CDR1 as SGHKS and CDR2 as YYEKEE (reference sequence). Trimming removed 4 bases from V and 0 bases from J, with 11 bases in between. The CDR3 bases are TGTGCCAGCAGCCGGAGCGGAAGCTCCTACAATGAGCAGTTCTTC. This translates into CASSRSGSSYNEQFF.

The chain joins TRBV2 to TRBJ1-2; 9 bases line up with TRBD1. This CDR3 region has 14 residues. With V trimmed by 5 bases and J by 8 bases, 9 bases remained unmatched. CDR1 and CDR2 from the germline V gene are SNHLY and FYNNEI. CDR3 in DNA: TGTGCCAGCAGTCTAAATACAGGGGGCCGGGGCTACACCTTC. This codes for CASSLNTGGRGYTF.

This chain connects TRBV27 to TRBJ2-7; D not resolved. CDR1 is MNHEY and CDR2 is SMNVEV in the germline V gene (reference sequence). The V gene lost 0 bases and the J gene lost 2 bases, with 8 bases spanning the gap. This CDR3 has 14 amino acids. The CDR3 region has the DNA TGTGCCAGCAGTTTATCGATGAGGACCTACGAGCAGTACTTC. Encoded protein: CASSLSMRTYEQYF.

V usage is TRBV6-5 and J usage is TRBJ2-1; the match to TRBD2 covers 14 bases. Trimming at V came to 6 bases and at J to 6 bases, leaving 4 bases not matched to a gene. Germline V gene data show CDR1 as MNHEY and CDR2 as SVGAGI. This CDR3 has 15 amino acids. The CDR3 bases are TGTGCCAGCAGCATGACTAGCGGGGGGGGCAATGAGCAGTTCTTC. Translating it yields CASSMTSGGGNEQFF.

The V call is TRBV4-1, the J call TRBJ2-7; D perhaps matches TRBD2 (5 bases). V was trimmed by 4 bases and J by 3 bases, leaving 19 bases between them. Germline V lookup: CDR1 MGHRA, CDR2 YSYEKL. This CDR3 is built from 16 residues. The CDR3 DNA reads as TGCGCCAGCAGCCCCGGGATCCGTACGATCCTCTACGAGCAGTACTTC. This sequence encodes CASSPGIRTILYEQYF.

The chain uses TRBV7-3 and TRBJ1-2; 7 nucleotides align to TRBD1. CDR1 is SGHTA, CDR2 FQGTGA, per germline. V was pared by 2 bases and J by 6 bases, with 6 bases of the junction left unmatched. The CDR3 has 14 amino acids. The CDR3 spells CASSLPTGRNGYTF. The DNA of the CDR3 is TGTGCCAGCAGCTTACCGACAGGGCGGAATGGCTACACCTTC.

CDR3 protein: CASSEGTGAYEQYF. CDR3 nucleotides: TGTGCCAGCAGTGAAGGGACAGGGGCCTACGAGCAGTACTTC. J is TRBJ2-7 and V is TRBV2; 9 nucleotides agree with TRBD1. The germline gives CDR1 SNHLY, CDR2 FYNNEI. The CDR3 spans 14 residues. Trimming cost V 1 base and J 2 bases; bases outside gene matches: 0. The full variable domain, completed using reference TRBV2 and TRBJ2-7, is EPEVTQTPSHQVTQMGQEVILRCVPISNHLYFYWYRQILGQKVEFLVSFYNNEISEKSEIFDDQFSVERPDGSNFTLKIRSTKLEDSAMYFCASSEGTGAYEQYFGPGTRLTVT.

This rearrangement joins TRBV28 to TRBJ2-1; tentatively, D is TRBD2 (6 bases). Germline assignment: CDR1 MDHEN and CDR2 SYDVKM. The V gene lost 10 bases and the J gene lost 5 bases, with 21 bases spanning the gap. This CDR3 has 15 residues. The CDR3 DNA sequence: TGTGCCACCAGACGGGGAGGACCGGGAAACAATGAGCAGTTCTTC. Protein sequence: CATRRGGPGNNEQFF.

The chain links TRBV5-5 to TRBJ2-2, with TRBD1 matching 9 bases. The CDR3 sequence is 14 residues long. The ends lost 6 bases at V and 4 bases at J; junction bases unmatched: 4. Germline assignment: CDR1 SGHKS and CDR2 YYEKEE (reference sequence). The CDR3 DNA follows: TGTGCCAGCACACAGGGGGCATTCACCGGGGAGCTGTTTTTT. Its protein is CASTQGAFTGELFF.

The rearrangement uses TRBV6-1 and TRBJ2-2; possibly TRBD2 for D (5 bases). V lost 8 bases to trimming and J lost 4 bases, with 17 bases between them. The CDR3 is 15 residues long. CDR1 MNHNS and CDR2 SASEGT come from the germline V gene. The CDR3 loop reads CASYHPGDTTGELFF. In DNA form, the CDR3 reads TGTGCCAGCTATCACCCCGGGGATACCACCGGGGAGCTGTTTTTT.

The chain links TRBV20-1 to TRBJ1-5; D is perhaps TRBD1 (5 bases). This CDR3 comprises 11 residues. Germline-derived CDR1 and CDR2 are DFQATT and SNEGSKA (reference sequence). CDR3 sequence (DNA): TGCAGCCCGGGGGAGGGTCAGCCCCAGCATTTT. Protein sequence: CSPGEGQPQHF.

The chain has TRBV6-4 and TRBJ1-2, with a possible D match to TRBD1 (5 bases). Deletions cut 2 bases from V and 1 base from J, with 14 bases between. The CDR3 is made up of 16 amino acids. Germline V CDR1 and CDR2: MRHNA, SNTAGT. The CDR3, as DNA: TGTGCCAGCAGTGACACCCCACAGGCTTTTAACTATGGCTACACCTTC. Protein sequence: CASSDTPQAFNYGYTF.

The chain recombines TRBV10-3 with TRBJ2-7, with TRBD1 matching 10 bases. CDR1 is ENHRY and CDR2 is SYGVKD in the germline V gene. The CDR3 consists of 14 residues. J lost 4 bases, V lost 5 bases, and 5 bases had no gene match. CDR3 nucleotide sequence: TGTGCCATCAGTCGCCGGGACAGGGGTTACGAGCAGTACTTC. It translates to CAISRRDRGYEQYF.

This clone was counted between two and nine times. V gene TRBV5-4 combines with J gene TRBJ2-4, with a tentative D call TRBD2 (6 bases). Trimming cost V 3 bases and J 0 bases, with 10 bases left between them. The CDR3 loop spans 15 amino acids. Germline V CDR1 and CDR2: SGHNT, YYREEE (reference sequence). The CDR3, as DNA: TGTGCCAGCAGCTCCCCGGGACTAGCCAAAAACATTCAGTACTTC. Its protein is CASSSPGLAKNIQYF.

This sequence joins TRBV6-1 and TRBJ2-3, with 8 bases identical to TRBD1. V gave up 6 bases and J gave up 1 base; unmatched junction bases: 3. CDR1 and CDR2 (germline): MNHNS, SASEGT. The CDR3 spans 14 residues. As DNA, the CDR3 is TGTGCCAGCAGCGGACAGGGCGGCACAGATACGCAGTATTTT. Amino acid sequence: CASSGQGGTDTQYF.

The chain recombines TRBV14 with TRBJ2-1, with TRBD1 as a possible D gene (5 bases). The CDR3 contains 16 residues. CDR1 and CDR2 (germline): SGHDN, FVKESK. V lost 4 bases to trimming and J lost 7 bases, with 20 bases between them. CDR3 in DNA: TGTGCCAGCAGCCCGGTGAACTACCCCAAGGGGAATGAGCAGTTCTTC. Amino acids: CASSPVNYPKGNEQFF.

The chain employs TRBV7-8 and TRBJ1-1; tentative D call: TRBD1 (6 bases). CDR1 is SGHVS and CDR2 is FQNEAQ in the germline V gene. V lost 5 bases and J lost 7, with 11 bases in between. CDR3 size: 12 residues. CDR3 in amino acids: CASSLGTIEAFF. CDR3 DNA sequence: TGTGCCAGCAGCCTCGGGACAATTGAAGCTTTCTTT.

This clone was observed once. The chain links TRBV15 to TRBJ2-5; TRBD2 aligns across 8 bases. CDR3 length: 14 residues. Trimming removed 8 bases from V and 2 bases from J; junction bases left unmatched: 7. CDR1 and CDR2 from the germline V gene are LNHNV and YYDKDF (reference sequence). In nucleotides, the CDR3 is TGTGCCACCCGTAGACTAGCGTTGCAAGAGACCCAGTACTTC. Protein sequence: CATRRLALQETQYF.